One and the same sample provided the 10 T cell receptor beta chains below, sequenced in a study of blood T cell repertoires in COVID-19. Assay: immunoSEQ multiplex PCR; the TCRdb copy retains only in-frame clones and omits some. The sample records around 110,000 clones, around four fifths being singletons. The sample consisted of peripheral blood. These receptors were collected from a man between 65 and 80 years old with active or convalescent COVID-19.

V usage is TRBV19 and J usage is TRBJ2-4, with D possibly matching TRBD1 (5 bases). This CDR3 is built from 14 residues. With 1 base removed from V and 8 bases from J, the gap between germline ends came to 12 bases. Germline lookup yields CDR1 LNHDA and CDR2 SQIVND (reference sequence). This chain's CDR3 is CASSIGLLGDIQYF. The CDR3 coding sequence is TGTGCCAGTAGTATAGGACTTTTAGGGGACATTCAGTACTTC. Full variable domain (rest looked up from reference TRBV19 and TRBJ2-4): DGGITQSPKYLFRKEGQNVTLSCEQNLNHDAMYWYRQDPGQGLRLIYYSQIVNDFQKGDIAEGYSVSREKKESFPLTVTSAQKNPTAFYLCASSIGLLGDIQYFGAGTRLSVL.

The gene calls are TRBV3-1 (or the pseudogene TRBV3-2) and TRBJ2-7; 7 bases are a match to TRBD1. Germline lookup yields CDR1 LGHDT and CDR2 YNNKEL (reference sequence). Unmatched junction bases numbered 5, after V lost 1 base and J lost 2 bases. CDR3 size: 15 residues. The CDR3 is CASSQGQGTPYEQYF. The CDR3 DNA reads TGTGCCAGCAGCCAAGGACAGGGAACCCCCTACGAGCAGTACTTC.

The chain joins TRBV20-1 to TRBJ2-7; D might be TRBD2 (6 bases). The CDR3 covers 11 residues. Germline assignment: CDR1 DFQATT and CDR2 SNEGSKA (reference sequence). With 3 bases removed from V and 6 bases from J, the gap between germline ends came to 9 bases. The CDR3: CSASRGTEQYF. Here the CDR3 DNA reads TGCAGTGCTAGTCGGGGGACCGAGCAGTACTTC.

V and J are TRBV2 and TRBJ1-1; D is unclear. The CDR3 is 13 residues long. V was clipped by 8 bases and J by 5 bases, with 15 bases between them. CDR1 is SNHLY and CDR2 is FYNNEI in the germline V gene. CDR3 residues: CASSREGVTEAFF. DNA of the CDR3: TGTGCCAGCTCTAGAGAGGGCGTGACTGAAGCTTTCTTT.

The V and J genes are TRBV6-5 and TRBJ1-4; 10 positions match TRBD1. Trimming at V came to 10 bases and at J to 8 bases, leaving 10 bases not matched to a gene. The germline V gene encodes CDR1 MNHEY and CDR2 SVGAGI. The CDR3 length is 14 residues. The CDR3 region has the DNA TGTGCCACCCGACCGGGACAGGGGAGAGAAAAACTGTTTTTT. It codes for CATRPGQGREKLFF.

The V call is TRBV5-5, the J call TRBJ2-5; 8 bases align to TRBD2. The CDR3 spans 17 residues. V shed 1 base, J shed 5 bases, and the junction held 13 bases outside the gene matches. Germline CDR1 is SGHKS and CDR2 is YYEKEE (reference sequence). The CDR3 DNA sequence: TGTGCCAGCAGCTTGCGGGGGGCTAGCGGGCTTGTGGAGACCCAGTACTTC. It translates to CASSLRGASGLVETQYF.

This CDR3 is CASSFTSQETQYF. The CDR3 DNA sequence: TGTGCCAGCAGCTTCACGAGTCAAGAGACCCAGTACTTC. This sequence joins TRBV7-2 and TRBJ2-5, with D hard to call. Trimming shortened V by 3 bases and J by 2 bases, and 7 bases separated the two germline ends. Germline assignment: CDR1 SGHTA and CDR2 FQGNSA. CDR3 size: 13 residues.

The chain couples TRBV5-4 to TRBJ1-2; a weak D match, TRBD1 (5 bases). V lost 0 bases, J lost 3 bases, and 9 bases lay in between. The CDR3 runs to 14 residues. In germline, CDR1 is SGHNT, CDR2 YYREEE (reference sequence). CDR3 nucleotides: TGTGCCAGCAGCTTGGGACAGTTTGACTATGGCTACACCTTC. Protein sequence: CASSLGQFDYGYTF. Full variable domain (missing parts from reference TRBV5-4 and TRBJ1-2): ETGVTQSPTHLIKTRGQQVTLRCSSQSGHNTVSWYQQALGQGPQFIFQYYREEENGRGNFPPRFSGLQFPNYSSELNVNALELDDSALYLCASSLGQFDYGYTFGSGTRLTVV.

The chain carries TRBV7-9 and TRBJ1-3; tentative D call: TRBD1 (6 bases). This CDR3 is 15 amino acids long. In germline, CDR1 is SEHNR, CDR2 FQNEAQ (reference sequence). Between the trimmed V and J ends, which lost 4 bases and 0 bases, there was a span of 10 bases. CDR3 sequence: CASSSYRASGNTIYF. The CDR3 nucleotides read TGTGCCAGCAGCTCCTACAGGGCCTCTGGAAACACCATATATTTT. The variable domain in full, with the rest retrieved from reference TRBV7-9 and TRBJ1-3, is DTGVSQNPRHKITKRGQNVTFRCDPISEHNRLYWYRQTLGQGPEFLTYFQNEAQLEKSRLLSDRFSAERPKGSFSTLEIQRTEQGDSAMYLCASSSYRASGNTIYFGEGSWLTVV.

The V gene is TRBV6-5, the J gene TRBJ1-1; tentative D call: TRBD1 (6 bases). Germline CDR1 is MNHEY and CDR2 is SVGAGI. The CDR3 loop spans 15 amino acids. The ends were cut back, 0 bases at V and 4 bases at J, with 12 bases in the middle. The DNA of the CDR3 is TGTGCCAGCAGTTACTCCACAGGGCTGGGCACTGAAGCTTTCTTT. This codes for CASSYSTGLGTEAFF.